This T cell receptor (beta chain) is drawn from a study of blood T cell repertoires in COVID-19. Sequencing used immunoSEQ multiplex PCR; TCRdb keeps in-frame clones, though not all of them. The data hold about 100,000 clones, with about 90% observed a single time. The receptor was isolated from a human donor in a cohort sampled during active COVID-19. Sample: peripheral blood.

CDR3 in DNA: TGTGCCAGTAGGGAAACTAGCGGGGGAGCGGGCTACAATGAGCAGTTCTTC. It translates to CASRETSGGAGYNEQFF. V usage is TRBV19 and J usage is TRBJ2-1; 11 nucleotides align to TRBD2. Germline values: CDR1 LNHDA, CDR2 SQIVND (reference sequence). J gave up 3 bases and V 6 bases, and 10 bases lay outside the gene matches. This CDR3 has 17 amino acids.